This T cell receptor (beta chain) was identified in a study of beta chain features in type 1 diabetes (dated by TCRdb to the late 2010s). Study-wide context: Mean age, gender distribution, total cell number and subset yield were not different between patients and healthy donors. A total of around 100 million sorted cells were examined across all samples, and RNA yield correlated strongly with the number of cells per subset. The study compared the TCRB repertoires of sorted circulating CD4+ T cell subsets in recently diagnosed type 1 diabetes patients with those in matched healthy donors. Regulatory and stem cell-like memory subsets were obtained from only 8 patients and roughly 8 healthy donors, while naive and central memory subsets were obtained from all 30 or so donors.

The investigation overall reported the following: The naive, central memory and regulatory TCRB repertoires appeared to resemble one another more closely among patients than among healthy donors. HLA sub-analyses involved small numbers of individuals, so any influence of HLA type on TCRB rearrangement remained unresolved. PCR may preferentially amplify shorter templates, but because patient and control samples were amplified and corrected together, any resulting skew would affect both groups equally. Type 1 diabetes patients showed a moderate but significant shortening of TCRB CDR3 length in all four CD4+ subsets. Because cDNA was sequenced instead of genomic DNA, highly expressing activated cells could be over-represented, though the groups showed no difference in activation or CD3 levels. Fewer insertions and more nucleotide deletions at VDJ recombination sites were observed in patients with type 1 diabetes, implying thymic rearrangement abnormalities.

Each donor gave one peripheral blood draw, averaging around 120 mL, which was collected into heparinised tubes. Using a panel that included CD45RO, CCR7, CD25, CD127, CD95 and CD27, naive, central memory, regulatory and stem cell-like memory CD4+ T cells were sorted on a BD FACSAria II. A purity above 95% was achieved for all sorted populations. PBMCs were separated immediately by Lymphoprep density gradient centrifugation and were stained directly, without being cultured. So that batch effects would be minimized, each experiment stained and sorted samples in pairs, pairing one healthy donor with one patient. A few counts support this clone. Its antigen is unknown. There are no base qualities to consult, and no much larger clone falls within one base. Taken from cysteine to phenylalanine, the CDR3 has 13 residues. Only the CDR3 DNA stays, 39 bases, in frame from base 1. CDR1 and CDR2, looked up from the germline V gene, are MNHNS and SASEGT. Compared with germline, V lacks 6 bases and J lacks 9 bases; bases without a gene match: 5.

The entire isolated RNA was reverse transcribed using the High Capacity cDNA Reverse Transcription Kit, and thus expressed TCRB transcripts were sequenced. Deep immunoSEQ sequencing was performed on naive, central memory and regulatory T cell samples, with an average of roughly 3.5 million total reads per sample. After sorted cells were lysed in RLT buffer, RNA was extracted with DNase-treated RNeasy Micro or Mini kits, with the choice depending on cell number. Each cell subset was processed on its own to prevent cross-contamination, while patient and healthy donor samples were processed together. Using the immunoSEQ multiplex PCR, TCRB sequences were amplified from cDNA into 87-bp fragments spanning the CDR3 region. The amplicons were sequenced using the Illumina HiSeq platform. Per the source publication's procedure: PCR bias was corrected computationally using synthetic template baselines, and reads within Hamming distance 2 were collapsed, with unmergeable singletons discarded. By aligning reads against IMGT, V, D and J genes, CDR3 length, and insertions or deletions at six rearrangement sites were assigned. Clonotype counts were normalized to sorted cell number within each subset before computing true diversity and Gini coefficients with the tcR R package. The overlap coefficient, calculated on TCRB nucleotide sequences, was used to quantify repertoire sharing. The table comes from immuneACCESS by way of TCRdb, which keeps in-frame sequences with V and J called. Part of the clones is missing from these tables; in studies checked, under half for an unresolved V gene and the rest for unknown reasons. D and trimming come from the DNA, and the V and J calls and clone size come from that table. The sample table contains some 350,000 clones; only one count was recorded for around 9.6% of them. The ten largest clones add up to around 0.66% of the sample.

The V and J segments used are TRBV6-1 and TRBJ2-1; 10 bases in the junction line up with TRBD1. The material sequenced was central memory CD4+ T cells from blood. The sequence derives from a man aged 25-40 years with type 1 diabetes. The nucleotide sequence is given as TGTGCCAGCAGCGGGACAGGGGTGGGTGAGCAGTTCTTC. Translated, this gives CASSGTGVGEQFF.